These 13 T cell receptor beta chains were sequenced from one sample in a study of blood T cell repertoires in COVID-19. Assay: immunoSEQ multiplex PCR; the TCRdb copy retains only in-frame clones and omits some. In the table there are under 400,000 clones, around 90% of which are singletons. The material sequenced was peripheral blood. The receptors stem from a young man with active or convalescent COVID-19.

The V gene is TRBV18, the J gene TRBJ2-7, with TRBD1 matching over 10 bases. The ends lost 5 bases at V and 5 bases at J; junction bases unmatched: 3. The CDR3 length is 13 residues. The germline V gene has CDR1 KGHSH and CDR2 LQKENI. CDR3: CASSSGQGNEQYF. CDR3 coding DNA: TGTGCCAGCTCATCGGGACAGGGGAACGAGCAGTACTTC.

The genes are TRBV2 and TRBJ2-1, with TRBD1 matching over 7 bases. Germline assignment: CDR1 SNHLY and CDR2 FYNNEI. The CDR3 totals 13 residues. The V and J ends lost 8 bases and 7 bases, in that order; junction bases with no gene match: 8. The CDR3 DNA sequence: TGTGCCAGCGCCCAGGGGGTATCGAATGAGCAGTTCTTC. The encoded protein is CASAQGVSNEQFF.

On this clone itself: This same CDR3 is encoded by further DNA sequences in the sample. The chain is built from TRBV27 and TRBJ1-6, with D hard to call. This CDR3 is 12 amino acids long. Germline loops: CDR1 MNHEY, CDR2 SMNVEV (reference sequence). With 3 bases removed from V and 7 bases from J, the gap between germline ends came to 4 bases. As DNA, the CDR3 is TGTGCCAGCAGTTTTCTCAATTCACCCCTCCACTTT. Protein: CASSFLNSPLHF.

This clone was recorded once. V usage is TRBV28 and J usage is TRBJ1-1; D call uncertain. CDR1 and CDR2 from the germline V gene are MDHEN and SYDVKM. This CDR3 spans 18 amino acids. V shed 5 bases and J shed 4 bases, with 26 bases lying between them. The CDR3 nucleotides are TGTGCCAGCAGTAGGAGACCATACAGCGGCTGGGAAGGCACTGAAGCTTTCTTT. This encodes CASSRRPYSGWEGTEAFF.

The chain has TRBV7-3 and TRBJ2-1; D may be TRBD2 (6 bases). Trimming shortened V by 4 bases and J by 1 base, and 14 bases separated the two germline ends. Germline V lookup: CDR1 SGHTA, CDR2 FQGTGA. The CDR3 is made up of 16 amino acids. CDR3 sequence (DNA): TGTGCCAGCAGCTCCTCTAGCGCCCTGTCCTACAATGAGCAGTTCTTC. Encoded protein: CASSSSSALSYNEQFF.

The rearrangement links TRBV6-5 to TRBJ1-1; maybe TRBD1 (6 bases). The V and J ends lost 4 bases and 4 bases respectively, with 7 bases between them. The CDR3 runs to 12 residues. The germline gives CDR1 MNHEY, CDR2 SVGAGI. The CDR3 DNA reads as TGTGCCAGCAGTTCCAGGGGCACTGAAGCTTTCTTT. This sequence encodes CASSSRGTEAFF.

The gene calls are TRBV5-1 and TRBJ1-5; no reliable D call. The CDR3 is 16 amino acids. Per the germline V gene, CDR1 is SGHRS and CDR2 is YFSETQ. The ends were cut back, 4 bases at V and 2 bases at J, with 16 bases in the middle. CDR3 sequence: CASSLPGFPGNQPQHF. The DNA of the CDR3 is TGCGCCAGCAGCCTACCGGGTTTTCCTGGCAATCAGCCCCAGCATTTT.

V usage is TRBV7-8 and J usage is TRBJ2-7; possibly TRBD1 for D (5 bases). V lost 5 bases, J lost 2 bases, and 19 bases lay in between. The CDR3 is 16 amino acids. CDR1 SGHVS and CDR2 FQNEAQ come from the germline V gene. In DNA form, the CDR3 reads TGTGCCAGCAGCACACGACAGAAGCAACTTACCTACGAGCAGTACTTC. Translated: CASSTRQKQLTYEQYF.

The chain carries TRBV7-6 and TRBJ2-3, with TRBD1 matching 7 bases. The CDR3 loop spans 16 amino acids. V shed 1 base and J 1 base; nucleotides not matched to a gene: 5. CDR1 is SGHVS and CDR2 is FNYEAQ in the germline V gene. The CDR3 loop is CASSLEAGGGTDTQYF. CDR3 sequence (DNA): TGTGCCAGCAGCTTAGAGGCAGGGGGAGGCACAGATACGCAGTATTTT. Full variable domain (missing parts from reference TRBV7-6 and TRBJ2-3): GAGVSQSPRYKVTKRGQDVALRCDPISGHVSLYWYRQALGQGPEFLTYFNYEAQQDKSGLPNDRFSAERPEGSISTLTIQRTEQRDSAMYRCASSLEAGGGTDTQYFGPGTRLTVL.

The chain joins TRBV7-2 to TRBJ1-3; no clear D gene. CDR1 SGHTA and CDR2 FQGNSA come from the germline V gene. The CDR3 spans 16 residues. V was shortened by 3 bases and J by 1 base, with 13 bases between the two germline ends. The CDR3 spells CASSFYQAGSGNTIYF. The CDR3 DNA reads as TGTGCCAGCAGCTTTTATCAAGCCGGGTCTGGAAACACCATATATTTT.

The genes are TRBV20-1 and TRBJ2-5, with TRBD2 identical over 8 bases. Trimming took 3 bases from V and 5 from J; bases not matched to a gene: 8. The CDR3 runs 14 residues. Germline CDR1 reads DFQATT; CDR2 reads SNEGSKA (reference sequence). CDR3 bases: TGCAGTGCTAGTACCGGGAGGGATTTCGAGACCCAGTACTTC. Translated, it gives CSASTGRDFETQYF.

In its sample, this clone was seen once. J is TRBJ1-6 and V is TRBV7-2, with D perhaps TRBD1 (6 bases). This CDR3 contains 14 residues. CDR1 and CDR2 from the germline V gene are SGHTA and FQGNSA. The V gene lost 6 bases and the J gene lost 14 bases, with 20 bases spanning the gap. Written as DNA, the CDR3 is TGTGCCAGCAGTCCGGACGGCACCCCAGGGGCCCTCCACTTT. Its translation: CASSPDGTPGALHF.

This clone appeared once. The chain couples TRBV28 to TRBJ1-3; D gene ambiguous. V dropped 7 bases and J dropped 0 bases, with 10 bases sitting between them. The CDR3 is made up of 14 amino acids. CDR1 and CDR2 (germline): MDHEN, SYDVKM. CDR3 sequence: CASNPSFSGNTIYF. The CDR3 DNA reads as TGTGCCAGCAATCCCAGTTTCTCTGGAAACACCATATATTTT.